In this sample, the clone carrying this T cell receptor beta chain turned up many times. The antigen is not known. This CDR3 is 9 amino acids long. V lost 11 bases to trimming and J lost 6 bases, with 7 bases between them. CDR1 and CDR2 (germline): MDHEN, SYDVKM. The source of the sample is a study of T cells in Graves' hyperthyroidism and ophthalmopathy. With duration under 3 months, ophthalmopathy was active: Clinical Activity Score at least 3, NOSPECS at least 4. Uncontrolled infection, other autoimmune disease, pregnancy or lactation excluded patients. Amplification of TCR beta CDR3 regions was performed using RNA transcripts as template. Carried out on the TCR CDR3, a first-round RT-PCR used the HTBI primer set. TCRdb recomputed calls from the multiplex PCR reads with MiXCR, one row per CDR3 protein. The sample consists of fewer than 500,000 distinct CDR3 sequences, around 13% of them appearing once.

Study-level results: A 13 V-J model separated ophthalmopathy from stable hyperthyroidism.

Specimen: blood. The rearrangement uses TRBV28 and TRBJ1-2, with unresolved D. This TCR was sampled from a woman under 40 with Graves' ophthalmopathy. CDR3 nucleotides: TGTGCCGGTGGGGATGGCTACACCTTC. This gives the protein CAGGDGYTF.